Included here is one T cell receptor (beta chain) sequence, with context. The germline CDR1 and CDR2 sequences are ENHRY and SYGVKD. V was clipped by 2 bases and J by 6 bases, with 16 bases between them. This CDR3 contains 16 residues. This specimen comes from a study of shared T cell receptors in the human thymus. Repertoires were generated with immunoSEQ multiplex PCR, while TCRdb's copy carries only in-frame clones and drops some. Here the sample spans 500,000 to 850,000 clones, around 87% being singletons. The same sample was also used in a study of human thymus T cells. As reported in that work: Thymus pieces cut out during corrective heart surgery were the tissue that was used.

Sequenced sample: thymocytes. This chain links TRBV10-3 with TRBJ2-2; D may be TRBD2 (5 bases). The source is a boy younger than two with a congenital heart defect. The CDR3 spells CAISEAQSSFPGELFF. The CDR3 DNA reads TGTGCCATCAGTGAGGCACAGTCTAGCTTTCCCGGGGAGCTGTTTTTT.